This entry describes one TCR beta chain. What it binds is unknown. Clones were sequenced by immunoSEQ multiplex PCR, and TCRdb holds only the in-frame ones, with some missing. The profile covers tens of thousands of clones, with around 94% appearing a single time and 0.65% to 0.95% taken by the ten largest. This entry comes from a study of graft-versus-host responses after intestinal transplantation. Study as a whole: Anti-thymocyte globulin served as induction for all recipients, who then took tacrolimus and steroids for about three years. The study, taken as a whole, reports: Marrow from the recipient contained GvH clones, some of which had appeared first in ileum or blood. When patients had graft-donor T cell macrochimerism, their allografts held high graft-versus-host to host-versus-graft clonal ratios.

There are 14 residues in the CDR3. V shed 5 bases and J shed 1 base, with 12 bases lying between them. CDR1 is LNHDA, CDR2 SQIVND, per germline (reference sequence). The sequence was collected from a human patient who received an intestinal transplant, so some T cells may come from the graft donor. The chain uses TRBV19 and TRBJ2-7; D is undetermined. The sample in question was PBMCs, obtained 16 days after intestinal transplant. The chain's CDR3 is CASSLVVPSYEQYF. In DNA form, the CDR3 reads TGTGCCAGTAGTTTAGTCGTCCCGTCCTACGAGCAGTACTTC.